A single sample is the source of the 8 T cell receptor beta chains below, sequenced in a study of T-cell reconstitution after alpha-beta-depleted transplantation in children. Unique molecular identifiers were used to barcode this TCRbeta library. One entry per CDR3 protein, called by TCRdb with MiXCR from the PCR reads. Of about 610,000 distinct CDR3 sequences in the sample, over 9.5% were seen once. This specimen consisted of PBMCs from the stem cell graft donor, obtained from the stem cell graft. The receptor set was obtained from a human donor who donated a stem cell graft to a child with acute myeloid leukemia.

This clonotype appeared a few times. The gene calls are TRBV21-1 and TRBJ2-1; TRBD1, the D gene given by the table, was not confirmed from the DNA. TRBV21-1 is described as a pseudogene. This CDR3 spans 14 amino acids. The CDR3 nucleotides read TGTGCCTCCCTGCCCGGCCTCTCCTACAATGAGCAGTTCTTC. It translates to CASLPGLSYNEQFF.

This clonotype was counted a few times. This chain joins TRBV20-1 and TRBJ1-2; D unresolved. The length of the CDR3 is 12 residues. V lost 0 bases, J lost 3 bases, and 5 bases lay in between. Per the germline V gene, CDR1 is DFQATT and CDR2 is SNEGSKA (reference sequence). The CDR3 DNA is TGCAGTGCTAGAGAGGATTACTATGGCTACACCTTC. This translates into CSAREDYYGYTF.

This chain connects TRBV20-1 to TRBJ2-5, with 7 bases fitting TRBD1. In germline, CDR1 is DFQATT, CDR2 SNEGSKA (reference sequence). The V gene end was trimmed by 6 bases and the J gene end by 3 bases; junction bases not matched to a gene: 10. There are 14 residues in the CDR3. CDR3: CSAPDRRKEETQYF. The CDR3, as DNA: TGCAGTGCCCCGGACAGGCGAAAAGAAGAGACCCAGTACTTC.

This clonotype was detected only a few times. The chain has TRBV13 and TRBJ1-1; tentative D call: TRBD1 (6 bases). Trimming stripped 5 bases from V and 5 bases from J, with 15 bases between. CDR1 and CDR2 from the germline V gene are PRHDT and FYEKMQ (reference sequence). CDR3 size: 14 residues. The CDR3 protein is CASSEEGGWTEAFF. CDR3 sequence (DNA): TGTGCCAGCAGCGAAGAAGGGGGATGGACTGAAGCTTTCTTT.

The chain recombines TRBV27 with TRBJ2-1, with D possibly matching TRBD1 (6 bases). CDR1 MNHEY and CDR2 SMNVEV come from the germline V gene (reference sequence). Trimming left V 6 bases short and J 6 bases short, with 9 bases between. The CDR3 has 12 amino acids. CDR3 DNA sequence: TGTGCCAGCAGCGGACAGTCCAATGAGCAGTTCTTC. Protein sequence: CASSGQSNEQFF.

The chain uses TRBV6-2 or TRBV6-3 and TRBJ2-4; D possibly corresponds to TRBD2 (5 bases). The length of the CDR3 is 13 residues. V lost 7 bases to trimming and J lost 9 bases, with 16 bases between them. Germline V gene sequence: CDR1 MNHEY, CDR2 SVGEGT. CDR3 loop: CASMDPGVSIQYF. The CDR3 region has the DNA TGTGCCAGCATGGACCCCGGGGTGTCCATTCAGTACTTC.

The V and J genes are TRBV10-3 and TRBJ2-7, with 8 bases lining up with TRBD1. Losses at the gene ends were 2 bases for V and 4 bases for J; bases not matched to a gene: 10. The CDR3 is 16 residues long. Germline V CDR1 and CDR2: ENHRY, SYGVKD. CDR3 DNA: TGTGCCATCAGTGAGACAGGGGGGCCGGTGGGATACGAGCAGTACTTC. Encoded protein: CAISETGGPVGYEQYF.

This clonotype was counted between two and nine times. The chain is built from TRBV7-3 and TRBJ1-2; 10 bases agree with TRBD1. V lost 1 base, J lost 7 bases, and 9 bases stayed unmatched. Germline assignment: CDR1 SGHTA and CDR2 FQGTGA. This CDR3 comprises 16 residues. CDR3 nucleotide sequence: TGTGCCAGCAGCTTAAACCCCGGACAGGGGGAAGGTGGCTACACCTTC. It codes for CASSLNPGQGEGGYTF.